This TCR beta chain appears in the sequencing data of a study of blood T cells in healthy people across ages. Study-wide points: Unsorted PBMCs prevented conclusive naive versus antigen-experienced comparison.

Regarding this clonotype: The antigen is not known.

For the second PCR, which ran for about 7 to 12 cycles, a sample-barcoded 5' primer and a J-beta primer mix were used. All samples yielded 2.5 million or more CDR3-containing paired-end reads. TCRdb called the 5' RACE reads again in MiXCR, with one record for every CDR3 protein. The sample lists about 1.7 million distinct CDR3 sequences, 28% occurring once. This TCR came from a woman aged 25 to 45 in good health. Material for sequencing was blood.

The CDR3 sequence is CASSVQEGTDTQYF. The CDR3 nucleotides read TGCGCCAGCAGTGTGCAGGAGGGAACAGATACGCAGTATTTT. The chain recombines TRBV5-1 with TRBJ2-3; TRBD2 might be the D (6 bases). The CDR3 is 14 residues long. Germline V gene sequence: CDR1 SGHRS, CDR2 YFSETQ. Trimming shortened V by 5 bases and J by 3 bases, and 13 bases separated the two germline ends.